These 29 T cell receptor beta chains came from one sample sequenced in a study of blood T cell repertoires in COVID-19. The method was immunoSEQ multiplex PCR; TCRdb's version includes in-frame clones alone and lacks a portion of them. There are approximately 260,000 clones in the sample; 89% occur only once, and roughly 2.2% lies in the top ten. What was sequenced was peripheral blood. These receptor sequences come from a man aged 45 to 65 with acute or convalescent COVID-19.

The chain is built from TRBV10-1 and TRBJ1-5; D perhaps matches TRBD1 (6 bases). The CDR3 runs to 13 residues. Between the trimmed V and J ends, which lost 10 bases and 2 bases, there was a span of 12 bases. From germline, CDR1 is WNHNN and CDR2 SYGVQD (reference sequence). CDR3 region: CAKGQICNQPQHF. In DNA, the CDR3 is TGCGCCAAAGGACAGATTTGCAATCAGCCCCAGCATTTT.

DNA for the CDR3: TGTGCCAGCAGCCAAGGGGTTGACAGGGCTAGGGGAGATACGCAGTATTTT. It yields the protein CASSQGVDRARGDTQYF. The rearrangement links TRBV4-2 to TRBJ2-3; 7 bases align to TRBD1. The CDR3 has 17 residues. Trimming cost V 1 base and J 5 bases; bases outside gene matches: 12. Germline V gene lookup returns CDR1 LGHNA and CDR2 YNFKEQ.

This chain joins TRBV11-2 and TRBJ1-2, with TRBD1 matching 10 bases. With V trimmed by 5 bases and J by 8 bases, 5 bases remained unmatched. The germline V gene has CDR1 SGHAT and CDR2 FQNNGV. The length of the CDR3 is 13 residues. The CDR3 DNA reads as TGTGCCAGCAGCCGGACAGGGGGAGACGGCTACACCTTC. Translated, it gives CASSRTGGDGYTF. Full variable domain (rest looked up from reference TRBV11-2 and TRBJ1-2): EAGVAQSPRYKIIEKRQSVAFWCNPISGHATLYWYQQILGQGPKLLIQFQNNGVVDDSQLPKDRFSAERLKGVDSTLKIQPAKLEDSAVYLCASSRTGGDGYTFGSGTRLTVV.

J is TRBJ1-1 and V is TRBV29-1; tentative D call: TRBD1 (5 bases). The ends were cut back, 1 base at V and 5 bases at J, with 11 bases in the middle. The CDR3 covers 13 residues. Looked up from germline, CDR1 is SQVTM and CDR2 is ANQGSEA. The CDR3: CSVEAGIRTEAFF. CDR3 coding DNA: TGCAGCGTTGAAGCAGGGATACGGACTGAAGCTTTCTTT.

The genes are TRBV5-1 and TRBJ2-7, with D perhaps TRBD1 (5 bases). The germline gives CDR1 SGHRS, CDR2 YFSETQ. Trimming stripped 4 bases from V and 4 bases from J, with 15 bases between. The CDR3 has 14 amino acids. CDR3 sequence (DNA): TGCGCCAGCAGCACAGAACCCAGGGAATACGAGCAGTACTTC. Translating it yields CASSTEPREYEQYF. Drawing the rest from reference TRBV5-1 and TRBJ2-7, the complete variable domain is KAGVTQTPRYLIKTRGQQVTLSCSPISGHRSVSWYQQTPGQGLQFLFEYFSETQRNKGNFPGRFSGRQFSNSRSEMNVSTLELGDSALYLCASSTEPREYEQYFGPGTRLTVT.

The CDR3 here is CASNPPGGTYEQYF. The CDR3 DNA reads TGTGCCAGCAATCCTCCGGGGGGAACCTACGAGCAGTACTTC. The genes are TRBV6-5 and TRBJ2-7, with 7 bases matching TRBD2. V dropped 7 bases and J dropped 2; count of bases not matched to a gene: 8. CDR1 is MNHEY and CDR2 is SVGAGI in the germline V gene. The CDR3 totals 14 residues.

Points on this clone: The same CDR3 is also encoded by other DNA sequences in this sample. CDR3 in amino acids: CASSLIAGAYNEQFF. In DNA, the CDR3 is TGTGCCAGCAGCCTAATAGCGGGGGCCTACAATGAGCAGTTCTTC. The chain couples TRBV7-3 to TRBJ2-1; 9 bases are shared with TRBD2. Losses at the gene ends were 5 bases for V and 2 bases for J; bases not matched to a gene: 4. Germline values: CDR1 SGHTA, CDR2 FQGTGA. The CDR3 is 15 residues long.

V usage is TRBV25-1 and J usage is TRBJ2-7; the D is unclear. The CDR3 is made up of 12 amino acids. Trimming pared 4 bases from V and 6 bases from J, leaving 10 bases between. CDR1 and CDR2 (germline): MGHDK, SYGVNS. This chain's CDR3 is CASSVQVTEQYF. The CDR3 nucleotides read TGTGCCAGCAGTGTGCAGGTTACCGAGCAGTACTTC.

The chain is built from TRBV19 and TRBJ1-2; 9 bases match TRBD1. CDR3 size: 15 residues. Trimming took 4 bases from V and 3 from J; bases not matched to a gene: 6. Germline CDR1 LNHDA, CDR2 SQIVND (reference sequence). CDR3 DNA: TGTGCCAGTAGTACCAGACAGGGGGGCGACTATGGCTACACCTTC. It yields the protein CASSTRQGGDYGYTF.

This clone was picked up a small number of times. J is TRBJ1-1 and V is TRBV3-1 (or the pseudogene TRBV3-2); maybe TRBD1 (5 bases). Trimming removed 2 bases at V and 1 base at J, with 8 bases between. Germline assignment: CDR1 LGHDT and CDR2 YNNKEL (reference sequence). CDR3 size: 14 residues. CDR3 residues: CASSQRRGNTEAFF. DNA of the CDR3: TGTGCCAGCAGCCAACGGAGGGGGAACACTGAAGCTTTCTTT.

V gene TRBV4-1 combines with J gene TRBJ1-2; 7 bases align to TRBD1. CDR3 length: 17 residues. Germline trimming cut 4 bases from V and 5 bases from J; bases unmatched to any gene: 16. Per the germline V gene, CDR1 is MGHRA and CDR2 is YSYEKL. CDR3 residues: CASSRTPLGQEKYGYTF. CDR3 sequence (DNA): TGCGCCAGCAGCCGGACCCCATTAGGACAGGAGAAGTATGGCTACACCTTC.

V gene TRBV14 combines with J gene TRBJ1-1; maybe TRBD1 (5 bases). The V gene's germline CDR1 is SGHDN and CDR2 FVKESK. V dropped 0 bases and J dropped 4 bases, with 9 bases sitting between them. The CDR3 length is 14 residues. Here the CDR3 reads CASSQDQGFTEAFF. CDR3 nucleotides: TGTGCCAGCAGCCAAGATCAGGGTTTCACTGAAGCTTTCTTT.

This chain uses TRBV2 with TRBJ2-1, with 8 positions matching TRBD2. The germline V gene has CDR1 SNHLY and CDR2 FYNNEI. The CDR3 is made up of 15 amino acids. V shed 6 bases and J 6 bases; nucleotides not matched to a gene: 10. In DNA, the CDR3 is TGTGCCAGCAGCCCCCCGGGGGGGGGCTCCAATGAGCAGTTCTTC. This translates into CASSPPGGGSNEQFF.

The chain carries TRBV6-5 and TRBJ1-2, with 7 bases that match TRBD1. The CDR3 spans 15 residues. V lost 0 bases, J lost 3 bases, and 4 bases stayed unmatched. The germline gives CDR1 MNHEY, CDR2 SVGAGI. The CDR3, as DNA: TGTGCCAGCAGTTACTCGACAGGGTCATACTATGGCTACACCTTC. Translating gives CASSYSTGSYYGYTF.

The chain joins TRBV2 to TRBJ1-4; D is perhaps TRBD1 (6 bases). Germline values: CDR1 SNHLY, CDR2 FYNNEI. This CDR3 is 17 amino acids long. V was clipped by 3 bases and J by 8 bases, with 22 bases between them. CDR3 residues: CASSEGASSSHGEKLFF. For the CDR3, the DNA is TGTGCCAGCAGTGAGGGGGCCAGTAGCTCGCACGGGGAAAAACTGTTTTTT.

The rearrangement joins TRBV4-1 to TRBJ1-1, with 7 positions matching TRBD1. The germline CDR1 and CDR2 sequences are MGHRA and YSYEKL. J lost 0 bases, V lost 4 bases, and 8 bases had no gene match. This CDR3 contains 16 residues. DNA for the CDR3: TGCGCCAGCAGCCGTCGTTGGGGACAGATGAACACTGAAGCTTTCTTT. This translates into CASSRRWGQMNTEAFF.

V gene TRBV7-6 combines with J gene TRBJ1-3, with 11 nucleotides matching TRBD1. Losses at the gene ends were 5 bases for V and 8 bases for J; bases not matched to a gene: 5. Germline V gene lookup returns CDR1 SGHVS and CDR2 FNYEAQ. The CDR3 runs to 14 residues. In DNA, the CDR3 is TGTGCCAGCAGCCAGGACAGGGGGCAATACACCATATATTTT. This gives the protein CASSQDRGQYTIYF.

The chain joins TRBV5-5 to TRBJ1-2; 7 nucleotides match TRBD1. The CDR3 loop spans 15 amino acids. Germline V gene data show CDR1 as SGHKS and CDR2 as YYEKEE (reference sequence). V lost 4 bases, J lost 5 bases, and 11 bases stayed unmatched. The chain's CDR3 is CASSGSGGQLYGYTF. The CDR3 region has the DNA TGTGCCAGCAGCGGGTCAGGGGGGCAATTATATGGCTACACCTTC.

This chain joins TRBV9 and TRBJ1-1, with D perhaps TRBD1 (5 bases). This CDR3 has 14 residues. Trimming pared 3 bases from V and 3 bases from J, leaving 12 bases between. Germline V CDR1 and CDR2: SGDLS, YYNGEE. In DNA form, the CDR3 reads TGTGCCAGCAGCGGCAGGGCAGGATACACTGAAGCTTTCTTT. Translation gives CASSGRAGYTEAFF.

The V gene is TRBV3-1 (or the pseudogene TRBV3-2), the J gene TRBJ2-3; maybe TRBD1 (5 bases). This CDR3 comprises 15 residues. CDR1 is LGHDT and CDR2 is YNNKEL in the germline V gene (reference sequence). Trimming removed 4 bases from V and 1 base from J, with 12 bases in between. The CDR3 reads CASSPPGARTDTQYF. CDR3 coding DNA: TGTGCCAGCAGCCCCCCTGGGGCCCGCACAGATACGCAGTATTTT.

The gene calls are TRBV5-5 and TRBJ2-7; D remains ambiguous. Trimming pared 0 bases from V and 3 bases from J, leaving 13 bases between. The CDR3 has 15 residues. Per germline, CDR1 SGHKS and CDR2 YYEKEE (reference sequence). CDR3 nucleotides: TGTGCCAGCAGCTTGGACCCGCAGACTCTCTACGAGCAGTACTTC. This gives the protein CASSLDPQTLYEQYF.

For the CDR3, the DNA is TGCGCCAGCAGCCATCTGACTAGCGGGTGGGAGACCCAGTACTTC. This translates into CASSHLTSGWETQYF. The chain combines TRBV4-1 with TRBJ2-5; 10 bases map to TRBD2. J lost 5 bases, V lost 3 bases, and 6 bases had no gene match. Germline lookup yields CDR1 MGHRA and CDR2 YSYEKL. The CDR3 covers 15 residues.

The chain combines TRBV24-1 with TRBJ1-2; D is possibly TRBD1 (6 bases). Trimming removed 2 bases from V and 8 bases from J, with 14 bases in between. Germline lookup yields CDR1 KGHDR and CDR2 SFDVKD. The CDR3 contains 14 residues. CDR3: CATSDSDSPGGYTF. CDR3 in DNA: TGTGCCACCAGTGATTCGGACAGCCCTGGGGGCTACACCTTC.

V and J are TRBV5-6 and TRBJ1-4; 7 positions match TRBD1. Germline V gene data show CDR1 as SGHDT and CDR2 as YYEEEE. CDR3 size: 15 residues. The ends lost 7 bases at V and 8 bases at J; junction bases unmatched: 14. CDR3 region: CASGRQGSIDEKLFF. In DNA form, the CDR3 reads TGTGCCAGCGGCAGACAGGGCTCGATTGACGAAAAACTGTTTTTT. The variable domain in full, with the rest retrieved from reference TRBV5-6 and TRBJ1-4, is DAGVTQSPTHLIKTRGQQVTLRCSPKSGHDTVSWYQQALGQGPQFIFQYYEEEERQRGNFPDRFSGHQFPNYSSELNVNALLLGDSALYLCASGRQGSIDEKLFFGSGTQLSVL.

Here the CDR3 reads CATTLQENSPLHF. The CDR3 DNA reads TGTGCCACCACGTTGCAGGAAAATTCACCCCTCCACTTT. This rearrangement joins TRBV19 to TRBJ1-6; D ambiguous. V dropped 10 bases and J dropped 7 bases, with 14 bases sitting between them. Germline loops: CDR1 LNHDA, CDR2 SQIVND (reference sequence). The CDR3 totals 13 residues.

The V gene is TRBV25-1, the J gene TRBJ2-7; 9 nucleotides line up with TRBD1. This CDR3 contains 16 residues. Germline CDR1 reads MGHDK; CDR2 reads SYGVNS. The V and J ends lost 3 bases and 0 bases, in that order; junction bases with no gene match: 6. CDR3 loop: CASSDPGTGSSYEQYF. CDR3 nucleotide sequence: TGTGCCAGCAGTGACCCCGGGACAGGGAGCTCCTACGAGCAGTACTTC.

J is TRBJ1-2 and V is TRBV2; TRBD1 aligns across 8 bases. The CDR3 has 15 residues. Trimming at V came to 7 bases and at J to 2 bases, leaving 9 bases not matched to a gene. Germline V gene sequence: CDR1 SNHLY, CDR2 FYNNEI. The DNA of the CDR3 is TGTGCCAGCACTCTCAGGGACAGGTTCAACTATGGCTACACCTTC. Protein sequence: CASTLRDRFNYGYTF.

V is TRBV11-2 and J is TRBJ2-2; D might be TRBD2 (5 bases). The CDR3 is 14 residues long. Per germline, CDR1 SGHAT and CDR2 FQNNGV. Trimming removed 6 bases from V and 7 bases from J, with 15 bases in between. CDR3 in DNA: TGTGCCAGCAGGCTCCTTCAAGAGGGCGGGGAGCTGTTTTTT. Residues: CASRLLQEGGELFF.

DNA of the CDR3: TGTGCCAGCAGCTCGTTCAACAGGGGGCCGGGAGAGACCCAGTACTTC. Translated: CASSSFNRGPGETQYF. The V and J genes are TRBV13 and TRBJ2-5; TRBD1 matches 9 bases. From germline, CDR1 is PRHDT and CDR2 FYEKMQ (reference sequence). The CDR3 sequence is 16 residues long. With 4 bases clipped from V and 4 bases from J, the junction kept 10 bases outside the gene matches.